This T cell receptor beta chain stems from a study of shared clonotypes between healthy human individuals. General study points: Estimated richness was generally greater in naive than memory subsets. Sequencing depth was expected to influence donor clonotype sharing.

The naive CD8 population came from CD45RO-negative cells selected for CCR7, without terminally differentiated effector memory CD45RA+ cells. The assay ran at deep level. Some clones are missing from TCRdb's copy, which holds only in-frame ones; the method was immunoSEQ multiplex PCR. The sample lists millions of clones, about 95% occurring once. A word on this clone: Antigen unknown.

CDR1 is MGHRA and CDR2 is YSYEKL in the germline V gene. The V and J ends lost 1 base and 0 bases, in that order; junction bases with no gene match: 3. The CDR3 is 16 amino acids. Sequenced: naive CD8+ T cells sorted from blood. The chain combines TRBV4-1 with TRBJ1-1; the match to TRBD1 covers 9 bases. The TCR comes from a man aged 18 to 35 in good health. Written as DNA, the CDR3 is TGCGCCAGCAGCCAAGGGGGGACAGGGATGAACACTGAAGCTTTCTTT. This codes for CASSQGGTGMNTEAFF.